This T cell receptor (beta chain) emerged from a study of blood T cell repertoires in COVID-19. Profiling relied on immunoSEQ multiplex PCR, and the TCRdb table lists in-frame clones only, not all of them. The table shows more than 30,000 clones, with about 88% occurring only once. CDR1 is KGHSH, CDR2 LQKENI, per germline. The CDR3 length is 15 residues. J was trimmed by 5 bases and V by 0 bases; bases with no gene match: 6. The receptor comes from a man between 60 and 70 years old with active COVID-19. Sequencing was carried out using peripheral blood. V and J are TRBV18 and TRBJ2-7, with 8 bases fitting TRBD1. CDR3 nucleotides: TGTGCCAGCTCACCACCGGACAGGGAAGTGAACGAGCAGTACTTC. Translation gives CASSPPDREVNEQYF.